Sequencing of this TCR beta chain was carried out in a study of CXCR3-negative and CXCR3-positive naive CD8 T cells. Notes on the study in general: CXCR3-positive naive cells had TRB CDR3s that were more hydrophobic than CXCR3-negative naive cells had.

Germline CDR1 and CDR2: MNHEY and SMNVEV (reference sequence). The CDR3 is 13 amino acids. The libraries of TRB cDNA were prepared using 5' RACE with UMI labels. After re-calling the 5' RACE reads, TCRdb lists one entry per CDR3 protein, DNA absent. The sample's table shows 50,000 or so distinct CDR3 sequences. Turning to this clonotype: Its antigen is currently unknown.

The V and J genes are TRBV27 and TRBJ2-7. Sample: naive CXCR3+ CD8+ T cells from blood. Subset of the sample: CD45RO-CCR7+CD27+CD95- naive CD8+ T cells expressing CXCR3 (TNR3+). This sequence originates from a human donor in good health. Some clones in this sample may be carry-over from other donors' samples. CDR3 region: CASSYGRTYEQYF.